The rows below give T cell receptor beta chains drawn from one sample of a study of brain T cells in children with intractable seizures. Method: immunoSEQ multiplex PCR; TCRdb's copy keeps in-frame clones and lacks some. The data show about 64,000 clones, 90% to 96% seen once. The sequences come from peripheral blood, collected at surgery. These receptors were collected from a boy under two years old with focal cortical dysplasia and intractable seizures. CDR3s include the opening cysteine and the closing phenylalanine or tryptophan. Fields, in order: V gene, J gene, D gene, clone size, CDR3 DNA, CDR3 protein. A D gene is named only where the DNA matches it firmly. The size field is filled for only some rows; it gives once, few, many or a size class.

v_gene: TRBV5-1; j_gene: TRBJ2-2; d_gene: .; abundance: .; CDR3nt: TGCGCCAGCAGCTTGGAGGCCTCAAACACCGGGGAGCTGTTTTTT; CDR3aa: CASSLEASNTGELFF
v_gene: TRBV27; j_gene: TRBJ1-1; d_gene: .; abundance: .; CDR3nt: TGTGCCAGCAGTTTAAGTCAGGGGTTGGTTGGTTTCTTT; CDR3aa: CASSLSQGLVGFF
v_gene: TRBV12-2; j_gene: TRBJ1-1; d_gene: .; abundance: .; CDR3nt: TGTGCAAGTCGCCGAAGTTCGAGGAACACTGAAGCTTTCTTT; CDR3aa: CASRRSSRNTEAFF
v_gene: TRBV11-2; j_gene: TRBJ1-4; d_gene: .; abundance: once; CDR3nt: TGTGCCAGCAGCTTAATGGGGTTGGTTGAAAAACTGTTTTTT; CDR3aa: CASSLMGLVEKLFF
v_gene: TRBV1; j_gene: TRBJ2-7; d_gene: .; abundance: .; CDR3nt: TGCACCAGCAGCCAAGAGTCGGGACTAGCGGACCCTTATGCCGGCGAGCAGTACTTC; CDR3aa: CTSSQESGLADPYAGEQYF
v_gene: TRBV28; j_gene: TRBJ2-2; d_gene: .; abundance: .; CDR3nt: TGTGCCAGCAGTTTTAGTAGGTCAGGGAGAGGGGTGACCGGGGAGCTGTTTTTT; CDR3aa: CASSFSRSGRGVTGELFF
v_gene: TRBV10-1; j_gene: TRBJ2-7; d_gene: TRBD1; abundance: .; CDR3nt: TGCGCCAGCGATCACGCCGGGACAGGGAATGGTTACGAGCAGTACTTC; CDR3aa: CASDHAGTGNGYEQYF
v_gene: TRBV24-1; j_gene: TRBJ1-1; d_gene: .; abundance: .; CDR3nt: TGTGCCACCAGTGATTTGCGCTCGGGTCCCGTGCTTTCAATGAACACTGAAGCTTTCTTT; CDR3aa: CATSDLRSGPVLSMNTEAFF
v_gene: TRBV7-8; j_gene: TRBJ2-1; d_gene: TRBD2; abundance: .; CDR3nt: TGTGCCAGCAACCAATTTAGGACTAGCGAATACAATGAGCAGTTCTTC; CDR3aa: CASNQFRTSEYNEQFF
v_gene: TRBV19; j_gene: TRBJ1-4; d_gene: .; abundance: .; CDR3nt: TGTGCCAGTACTAAAGGACAGAGGGAAAAACTGTTTTTT; CDR3aa: CASTKGQREKLFF
v_gene: TRBV7-9; j_gene: TRBJ2-2; d_gene: .; abundance: .; CDR3nt: TGTGCCAGCAGCTTAGTCCAGGGATTGGGGGAGCTGTTTTTT; CDR3aa: CASSLVQGLGELFF
v_gene: TRBV7-2; j_gene: TRBJ2-5; d_gene: .; abundance: .; CDR3nt: TGTGCCAGCAGCGGAGGGATACTGGCCGGAGACCAGTACTTC; CDR3aa: CASSGGILAGDQYF
v_gene: TRBV4-1; j_gene: TRBJ2-2; d_gene: TRBD1; abundance: .; CDR3nt: TGCGCCAGCAGCCAAGAGGTCCCAGGACAGGGTCACTTGAGGACCGGGGAGCTGTTTTTT; CDR3aa: CASSQEVPGQGHLRTGELFF
v_gene: TRBV7-2; j_gene: TRBJ2-3; d_gene: .; abundance: .; CDR3nt: TGTGCCAGCAGCTTGGAAAGGGGAGCATCGACAGATACGCAGTATTTT; CDR3aa: CASSLERGASTDTQYF
v_gene: TRBV28; j_gene: TRBJ1-3; d_gene: .; abundance: .; CDR3nt: TGTGCCAGCAGCCTCAGCCTTAGAACTGGAAACACCATATATTTT; CDR3aa: CASSLSLRTGNTIYF
v_gene: TRBV27; j_gene: TRBJ2-1; d_gene: TRBD1; abundance: .; CDR3nt: TGTGCCAGCAGTTCCCGGTCGGGACAGCTCTCCTCAGGGCAGTTCTTC; CDR3aa: CASSSRSGQLSSGQFF
v_gene: TRBV6-5; j_gene: TRBJ2-5; d_gene: .; abundance: .; CDR3nt: TGTGCCAGCAGTTGGGGCAGCCAAGAGACCCAGTACTTC; CDR3aa: CASSWGSQETQYF
v_gene: TRBV4-1; j_gene: TRBJ2-7; d_gene: TRBD1; abundance: .; CDR3nt: TGCGCCAGCAGCCTAACTGGACAGGGAGTATACGAGCAGTACTTC; CDR3aa: CASSLTGQGVYEQYF
v_gene: TRBV4-1; j_gene: TRBJ2-5; d_gene: .; abundance: .; CDR3nt: TGCGCCAGCAGCCAAGGACTACAAGAGACCCAGTACTTC; CDR3aa: CASSQGLQETQYF
v_gene: TRBV9; j_gene: TRBJ2-2; d_gene: TRBD1; abundance: .; CDR3nt: TGTGCCAGCAGCGTGACCTCCGGGACAGCGAACACCGGGGAGCTGTTTTTT; CDR3aa: CASSVTSGTANTGELFF
v_gene: TRBV28; j_gene: TRBJ2-1; d_gene: .; abundance: .; CDR3nt: TGTGCCAGCAGTTCGTTGGATGAGCAGTTCTTC; CDR3aa: CASSSLDEQFF
v_gene: TRBV7-2; j_gene: TRBJ2-7; d_gene: TRBD1; abundance: .; CDR3nt: TGTGCCAGCAGCCGGACAGGGGGCTACGAGCAGTACTTC; CDR3aa: CASSRTGGYEQYF
v_gene: TRBV29-1; j_gene: TRBJ1-1; d_gene: TRBD1; abundance: .; CDR3nt: TGCAGCGTGGACCGACAGGGTGGGTTCAACACTGAAGCTTTCTTT; CDR3aa: CSVDRQGGFNTEAFF
v_gene: TRBV7-2; j_gene: TRBJ2-7; d_gene: TRBD2; abundance: .; CDR3nt: TGTGCCAGCAGCTTAGCGGCTAGCGGAAACTACGAGCAGTACTTC; CDR3aa: CASSLAASGNYEQYF
v_gene: TRBV10-1; j_gene: TRBJ2-4; d_gene: TRBD2; abundance: .; CDR3nt: TGCGCCAGCAACCCCGGGACTAGCGGGAGGGCCAAAGGGGTGGCCAAAAACATTCAGTACTTC; CDR3aa: CASNPGTSGRAKGVAKNIQYF
v_gene: TRBV7-2; j_gene: TRBJ1-1; d_gene: .; abundance: .; CDR3nt: TGTGCCAGCAGCCTGACGGGGGCCGGTACTGAAGCTTTCTTT; CDR3aa: CASSLTGAGTEAFF
v_gene: TRBV9; j_gene: TRBJ2-7; d_gene: .; abundance: .; CDR3nt: TGTGCCAGCAGCGTGTCGTCCGGGCCCTACGAGCAGTACTTC; CDR3aa: CASSVSSGPYEQYF
v_gene: TRBV19; j_gene: TRBJ2-5; d_gene: .; abundance: .; CDR3nt: TGTGCCAGTAGTATCCGGCTCCCAGACTCGCAAGAGACCCAGTACTTC; CDR3aa: CASSIRLPDSQETQYF
v_gene: TRBV7-2; j_gene: TRBJ2-1; d_gene: .; abundance: once; CDR3nt: TGTGCCAGCAGCAACCGGTATGAGCAGTTCTTC; CDR3aa: CASSNRYEQFF
v_gene: TRBV6-2/TRBV6-3; j_gene: TRBJ1-2; d_gene: .; abundance: .; CDR3nt: TGTGCCAGCAGCCACGGCAGGGGCTACACCTTC; CDR3aa: CASSHGRGYTF
v_gene: TRBV7-2; j_gene: TRBJ2-1; d_gene: .; abundance: .; CDR3nt: TGTGCCAGCAGCTTAGAACACGGGATCGGGTACAATGAGCAGTTCTTC; CDR3aa: CASSLEHGIGYNEQFF
v_gene: TRBV19; j_gene: TRBJ1-2; d_gene: .; abundance: .; CDR3nt: TGTGCCAGTAGTATAGTTTGGCTGGAAAATGGCTACACCTTC; CDR3aa: CASSIVWLENGYTF
v_gene: TRBV7-2; j_gene: TRBJ2-5; d_gene: .; abundance: .; CDR3nt: TGTGCCAGCAGCTTAGATCCCTTAGAAGAGACCCAGTACTTC; CDR3aa: CASSLDPLEETQYF
v_gene: TRBV2; j_gene: TRBJ2-2; d_gene: .; abundance: few; CDR3nt: TGTGCCAGCAGTGAAGTTAGGGCAGGGGCCATCCGGTCGGGCACCGGGGAGCTGTTTTTT; CDR3aa: CASSEVRAGAIRSGTGELFF
v_gene: TRBV25-1; j_gene: TRBJ1-1; d_gene: .; abundance: .; CDR3nt: TGTGCCAGCAGTGAATTAGGGAACCCTGAAGCTTTCTTT; CDR3aa: CASSELGNPEAFF
v_gene: TRBV5-1; j_gene: TRBJ2-6; d_gene: .; abundance: once; CDR3nt: TGCGCCAGCAGCTTGTTTGGACAGCGCTCTGGGGCCAACGTCCTGACTTTC; CDR3aa: CASSLFGQRSGANVLTF
v_gene: TRBV3-1/TRBV3-2; j_gene: TRBJ2-5; d_gene: .; abundance: .; CDR3nt: TGTGCCAGCAGCCAAGCCTTAATTGAGACCCAGTACTTC; CDR3aa: CASSQALIETQYF
v_gene: TRBV13; j_gene: TRBJ2-1; d_gene: .; abundance: .; CDR3nt: TGTGCCAGCAGCCGGCAAGGGTACAATGAGCAGTTCTTC; CDR3aa: CASSRQGYNEQFF
v_gene: TRBV5-1; j_gene: TRBJ2-3; d_gene: .; abundance: .; CDR3nt: TGCGCCAGCAGCTTTGACCAGGGGAGCACAGATACGCAGTATTTT; CDR3aa: CASSFDQGSTDTQYF
v_gene: TRBV12-5; j_gene: TRBJ2-2; d_gene: TRBD2; abundance: .; CDR3nt: TGTGCTAGTGGTTTGGTAGCGGGGGGGAACACCGGGGAGCTGTTTTTT; CDR3aa: CASGLVAGGNTGELFF
v_gene: TRBV4-3; j_gene: TRBJ2-2; d_gene: TRBD2; abundance: .; CDR3nt: TGCGCCAGCAGCCAAGATGCGGGACTAGCGGGAGGGCGGGCCGGGGAGCTGTTTTTT; CDR3aa: CASSQDAGLAGGRAGELFF
v_gene: TRBV28; j_gene: TRBJ1-2; d_gene: .; abundance: .; CDR3nt: TGTGCCAGCAGTTTATCGTACACGGCCATTCGGGGCTACACCTTC; CDR3aa: CASSLSYTAIRGYTF
v_gene: TRBV5-1; j_gene: TRBJ2-1; d_gene: .; abundance: once; CDR3nt: TGCGCCAGCAGCTACTTCTTCGGGGACTCCTACAATGAGCAGTTCTTC; CDR3aa: CASSYFFGDSYNEQFF
v_gene: TRBV28; j_gene: TRBJ1-2; d_gene: .; abundance: .; CDR3nt: TGTGCCAGCAGTTTTCAGGACAACTATGGCTACACCTTC; CDR3aa: CASSFQDNYGYTF
v_gene: TRBV28; j_gene: TRBJ1-2; d_gene: .; abundance: once; CDR3nt: TGTGCCAGCAGTTCGACAGGCTACTATGGCTACACCTTC; CDR3aa: CASSSTGYYGYTF
v_gene: TRBV28; j_gene: TRBJ2-2; d_gene: .; abundance: .; CDR3nt: TGTGCCAGCAGTTTAGCAGGGATCAACACCGGGGAGCTGTTTTTT; CDR3aa: CASSLAGINTGELFF
v_gene: TRBV5-6; j_gene: TRBJ1-1; d_gene: .; abundance: .; CDR3nt: TGTGCCAGCAGCTTGGGAGGGAACACTGAAGCTTTCTTT; CDR3aa: CASSLGGNTEAFF
v_gene: TRBV2; j_gene: TRBJ2-7; d_gene: TRBD1; abundance: .; CDR3nt: TGTGCCAGCTTCTACTCCGGGACAGCGCCTTACGAGCAGTACTTC; CDR3aa: CASFYSGTAPYEQYF
v_gene: TRBV19; j_gene: TRBJ1-5; d_gene: .; abundance: .; CDR3nt: TGTGCCAGTAGTATAGTCTACAGGGCTTCCAATCAGCCCCAGCATTTT; CDR3aa: CASSIVYRASNQPQHF